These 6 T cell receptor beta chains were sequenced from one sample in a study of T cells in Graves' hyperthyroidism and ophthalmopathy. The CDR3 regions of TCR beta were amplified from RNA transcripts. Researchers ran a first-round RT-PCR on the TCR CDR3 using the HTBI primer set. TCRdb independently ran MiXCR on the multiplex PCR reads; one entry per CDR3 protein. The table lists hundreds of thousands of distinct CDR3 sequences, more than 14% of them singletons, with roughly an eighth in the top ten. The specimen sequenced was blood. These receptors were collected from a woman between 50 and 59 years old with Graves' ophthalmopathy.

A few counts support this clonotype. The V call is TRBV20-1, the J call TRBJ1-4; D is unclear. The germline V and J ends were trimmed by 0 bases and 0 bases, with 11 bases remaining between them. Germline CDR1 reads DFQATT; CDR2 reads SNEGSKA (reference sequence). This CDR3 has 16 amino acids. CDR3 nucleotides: TGCAGTGCTAGAGATCCGGCAGATGCAACTAATGAAAAACTGTTTTTT. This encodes CSARDPADATNEKLFF.

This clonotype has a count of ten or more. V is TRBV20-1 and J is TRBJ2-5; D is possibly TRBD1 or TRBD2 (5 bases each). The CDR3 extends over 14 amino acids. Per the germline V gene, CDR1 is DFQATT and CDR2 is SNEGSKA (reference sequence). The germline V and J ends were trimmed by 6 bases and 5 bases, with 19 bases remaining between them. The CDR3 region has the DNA TGCAGTGCCCCTGGGGACCGGGCCAGGGAGACCCAGTACTTC. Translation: CSAPGDRARETQYF.

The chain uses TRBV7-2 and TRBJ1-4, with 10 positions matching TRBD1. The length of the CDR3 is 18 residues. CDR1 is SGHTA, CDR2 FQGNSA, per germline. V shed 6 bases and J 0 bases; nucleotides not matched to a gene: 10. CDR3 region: CASRGTGANIATNEKLFF. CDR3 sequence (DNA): TGTGCCAGCAGGGGGACAGGGGCGAACATTGCAACTAATGAAAAACTGTTTTTT.

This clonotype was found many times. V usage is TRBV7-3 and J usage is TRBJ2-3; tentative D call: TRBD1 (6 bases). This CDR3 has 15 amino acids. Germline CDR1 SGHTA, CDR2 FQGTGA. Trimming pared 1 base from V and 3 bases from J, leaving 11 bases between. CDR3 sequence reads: CASSLNGQTTDTQYF. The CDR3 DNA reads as TGTGCCAGCAGCTTAAACGGACAGACAACAGATACGCAGTATTTT.

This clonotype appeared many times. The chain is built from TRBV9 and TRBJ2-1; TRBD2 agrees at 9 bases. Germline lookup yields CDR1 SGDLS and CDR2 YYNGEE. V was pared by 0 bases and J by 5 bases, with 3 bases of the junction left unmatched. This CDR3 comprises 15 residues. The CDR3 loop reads CASSVGAGGHNEQFF. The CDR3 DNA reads TGTGCCAGCAGCGTAGGAGCGGGAGGCCACAATGAGCAGTTCTTC.

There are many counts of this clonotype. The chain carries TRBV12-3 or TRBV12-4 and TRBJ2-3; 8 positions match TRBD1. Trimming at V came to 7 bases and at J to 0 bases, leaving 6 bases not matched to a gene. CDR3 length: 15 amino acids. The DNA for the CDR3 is TGTGCCAGCACTCCAGGGGGCTTGAGCACAGATACGCAGTATTTT. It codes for CASTPGGLSTDTQYF.